These 29 T cell receptor beta chains originate from one sample sequenced in a study of cytomegalovirus exposure and HLA in healthy donors (TCRdb year 2017). The library was produced with the immunoSEQ multiplex PCR assay. The multiplex PCR relied on a mix of 60 forward primers for TCR Vbeta segments and 13 reverse primers for TCR Jbeta segments. TCRdb obtained this table from immuneACCESS and retained in-frame rearrangements with V and J assigned. These tables miss some clones; where compared with another copy, unresolved V genes account for less than half of the shortfall, and the remainder is unexplained. This sample holds 250,000 or so clones; 92% were observed only once. 1.7% of the sample belongs to the ten largest clones. Sequencing used PBMCs. The receptors stem from a girl aged 2-9 years in good health and CMV-seronegative.

Only one count was recorded for this clone. The CDR3 coding sequence is TGTGCCAGCAGCGAACAAGGGGCGAATGAGCAGTTCTTC. It encodes CASSEQGANEQFF. The V and J genes are TRBV6-4 and TRBJ2-1; a weak D match, TRBD1 (5 bases). The V end lost 6 bases, the J end lost 7 bases, and 13 bases lay between the germline ends. The germline CDR1 and CDR2 sequences are MRHNA and SNTAGT. The CDR3 is 13 amino acids.

V gene TRBV29-1 combines with J gene TRBJ1-3; a weak D match, TRBD1 (5 bases). The length of the CDR3 is 15 residues. V dropped 3 bases and J dropped 4 bases, with 16 bases sitting between them. Per the germline V gene, CDR1 is SQVTM and CDR2 is ANQGSEA. The CDR3 DNA reads TGCAGCGTTGAGGTCCAGGGAAGATCAGGAAACACCATATATTTT. This encodes CSVEVQGRSGNTIYF.

This sequence joins TRBV7-9 and TRBJ2-1; weak D call: TRBD1 (6 bases). CDR3 size: 16 residues. Germline V gene data show CDR1 as SEHNR and CDR2 as FQNEAQ (reference sequence). V shed 5 bases and J shed 0 bases, with 14 bases lying between them. CDR3 coding DNA: TGTGCCAGCAGCCCTAGGACAGCGAGCTCCTACAATGAGCAGTTCTTC. Translating it yields CASSPRTASSYNEQFF.

The chain is built from TRBV27 and TRBJ1-3; possible D gene TRBD1, 5 bases. CDR1 is MNHEY, CDR2 SMNVEV, per germline (reference sequence). The V end lost 6 bases, the J end lost 3 bases, and 6 bases lay between the germline ends. CDR3 length: 12 amino acids. CDR3 residues: CASRDSGNTIYF. The CDR3 coding sequence is TGTGCCAGCAGAGACAGTGGAAACACCATATATTTT.

A single count supports this clone. The chain couples TRBV4-1 to TRBJ2-2, with a weak D call TRBD2 (7 bases). This CDR3 region has 14 residues. Germline V gene sequence: CDR1 MGHRA, CDR2 YSYEKL. V was cut by 0 bases and J by 8 bases, with 10 bases left in between. CDR3: CASSQEGGQGELFF. The CDR3 DNA reads as TGCGCCAGCAGCCAAGAGGGGGGGCAAGGGGAGCTGTTTTTT.

This clone was picked up a small number of times. The chain has TRBV6-4 and TRBJ2-3; 9 bases match TRBD1. The trim removed 4 bases at V and 3 bases at J, leaving 5 bases unmatched. The CDR3 sequence is 15 residues long. Germline V gene data show CDR1 as MRHNA and CDR2 as SNTAGT. In DNA, the CDR3 is TGTGCCAGCAGTGGCCCGGGACAGGGAACAGATACGCAGTATTTT. It is translated as CASSGPGQGTDTQYF.

The rearrangement joins TRBV7-6 to TRBJ2-3; maybe TRBD2 (5 bases). The germline gives CDR1 SGHVS, CDR2 FNYEAQ. CDR3 length equals 17 residues. V dropped 5 bases and J dropped 2 bases, with 20 bases sitting between them. Here the CDR3 DNA reads TGTGCCAGCAGCCCCTATCGTTTTGGGCGGGCCACAGATACGCAGTATTTT. Protein sequence: CASSPYRFGRATDTQYF.

The chain combines TRBV7-8 with TRBJ2-1, with D possibly matching TRBD2 (6 bases). The germline gives CDR1 SGHVS, CDR2 FQNEAQ. There are 15 residues in the CDR3. Trimming removed 5 bases from V and 0 bases from J, with 11 bases in between. CDR3 region: CASSTTAGSYNEQFF. CDR3 coding DNA: TGTGCCAGCAGCACAACAGCGGGCTCCTACAATGAGCAGTTCTTC.

This rearrangement joins TRBV6-4 to TRBJ2-2; maybe TRBD2 (5 bases). The CDR3 length is 16 residues. CDR1 and CDR2 from the germline V gene are MRHNA and SNTAGT. V lost 3 bases, J lost 0 bases, and 11 bases lay in between. CDR3 sequence reads: CASSEEGGANTGELFF. CDR3 sequence (DNA): TGTGCCAGCAGTGAAGAGGGCGGCGCGAACACCGGGGAGCTGTTTTTT.

The CDR3, as DNA: TGCGCCAGCCAGCTAGCGGAGATTTCCTACGAGCAGTACTTC. Encoded protein: CASQLAEISYEQYF. This chain connects TRBV5-1 to TRBJ2-7; 7 bases are a match to TRBD2. Germline CDR1 is SGHRS and CDR2 is YFSETQ. The CDR3 has 14 amino acids. The J segment lost 1 base and the V segment lost 7 bases, leaving 8 bases of the junction unmatched.

The chain combines TRBV29-1 with TRBJ1-2; D not certain. Trimming stripped 2 bases from V and 4 bases from J, with 8 bases between. Germline-derived CDR1 and CDR2 are SQVTM and ANQGSEA. The CDR3 has 12 amino acids. CDR3 coding DNA: TGCAGCGTTGAATCGGCAGGCTATGGCTACACCTTC. Protein: CSVESAGYGYTF.

The chain combines TRBV27 with TRBJ1-5; 12 bases map to TRBD1. After removal of 2 bases from V and 10 bases from J, the junction contained 6 bases not matched to a gene. Germline CDR1 reads MNHEY; CDR2 reads SMNVEV (reference sequence). The CDR3 loop spans 15 amino acids. In nucleotides, the CDR3 is TGTGCCAGCAGTTTACTGGGACAGGGGGCAACCCCCCAGCATTTT. Protein product: CASSLLGQGATPQHF.

This chain uses TRBV6-5 with TRBJ2-5; 8 bases line up with TRBD1. V trimming: 1 base; J trimming: 2 bases; junction bases outside the gene matches: 3. The CDR3 is 15 residues long. Germline values: CDR1 MNHEY, CDR2 SVGAGI. The CDR3 loop is CASSYFGQGQETQYF. The DNA of the CDR3 is TGTGCCAGCAGTTACTTCGGACAGGGACAAGAGACCCAGTACTTC.

The chain links TRBV7-2 to TRBJ2-1, with unresolved D. V shed 2 bases and J shed 8 bases, with 16 bases lying between them. CDR1 and CDR2 (germline): SGHTA, FQGNSA. The CDR3 length is 15 residues. CDR3 sequence: CASSLMLGWRDEQFF. DNA for the CDR3: TGTGCCAGCAGCTTAATGTTGGGCTGGCGCGATGAGCAGTTCTTC.

This clone has a handful of counts. The V and J genes are TRBV5-1 and TRBJ1-2, with 9 positions matching TRBD1. There are 13 residues in the CDR3. CDR1 and CDR2 from the germline V gene are SGHRS and YFSETQ. J was trimmed by 3 bases and V by 3 bases; bases with no gene match: 0. CDR3 DNA: TGCGCCAGCAGCTGGGACAGGGACTATGGCTACACCTTC. This gives the protein CASSWDRDYGYTF.

Worth noting for this clone: The junction departs from the called germline gene at one end, perhaps through a read error. This chain uses TRBV7-7 with TRBJ2-3, with D tentatively TRBD1 (6 bases). The CDR3 is 13 residues long. The germline V gene has CDR1 SSHAT and CDR2 FNYEAQ (reference sequence). CDR3 amino acids: CASSLVGADTQYF. Here the CDR3 DNA reads TGTGCTAGCAGCTTAGTGGGGGCCGATACGCAGTATTTT.

The rearrangement joins TRBV10-3 to TRBJ1-1, with D tentatively TRBD1 (5 bases). The V gene's germline CDR1 is ENHRY and CDR2 SYGVKD. V dropped 6 bases and J dropped 5 bases, with 19 bases sitting between them. The CDR3 runs to 15 residues. The CDR3 spells CAIRTNTRRGTEAFF. The CDR3 bases are TGTGCCATCAGGACTAATACAAGGAGGGGAACTGAAGCTTTCTTT.

Concerning this clone itself: The sample holds other DNA sequences that translate to the same CDR3. The rearrangement joins TRBV5-1 to TRBJ1-6; D is undetermined. V was shortened by 0 bases and J by 2 bases, with 6 bases between the two germline ends. Germline values: CDR1 SGHRS, CDR2 YFSETQ. This CDR3 has 15 residues. The CDR3 is CASSLGEAYNSPLHF. CDR3 in DNA: TGCGCCAGCAGCTTGGGGGAGGCCTATAATTCACCCCTCCACTTT.

This chain connects TRBV7-9 to TRBJ1-4; D is undetermined. This CDR3 has 17 residues. CDR1 SEHNR and CDR2 FQNEAQ come from the germline V gene (reference sequence). V was pared by 1 base and J by 4 bases, with 16 bases between. This CDR3 reads CASSLEDLGGLNEKLFF. CDR3 DNA sequence: TGTGCCAGCAGCTTAGAGGATCTTGGCGGACTTAATGAAAAACTGTTTTTT. The whole variable domain, filled in from reference TRBV7-9 and TRBJ1-4, reads DTGVSQNPRHKITKRGQNVTFRCDPISEHNRLYWYRQTLGQGPEFLTYFQNEAQLEKSRLLSDRFSAERPKGSFSTLEIQRTEQGDSAMYLCASSLEDLGGLNEKLFFGSGTQLSVL.

The chain links TRBV30 to TRBJ2-1, with 7 nucleotides matching TRBD2. The length of the CDR3 is 15 residues. V lost 0 bases, J lost 0 bases, and 2 bases stayed unmatched. The germline V gene has CDR1 GTSNPN and CDR2 SVGIG (reference sequence). The CDR3 loop reads CAWSVLASSYNEQFF. The CDR3 DNA follows: TGTGCCTGGAGTGTACTAGCGAGCTCCTACAATGAGCAGTTCTTC.

The rearrangement uses TRBV28 and TRBJ1-1; D is perhaps TRBD1 (6 bases). CDR1 is MDHEN, CDR2 SYDVKM, per germline. This CDR3 has 17 amino acids. V lost 5 bases to trimming and J lost 4 bases, with 23 bases between them. This CDR3 reads CASSIRGGPFGGTEAFF. In DNA, the CDR3 is TGTGCCAGCAGTATAAGGGGGGGCCCTTTCGGGGGCACTGAAGCTTTCTTT.

This chain links TRBV4-1 with TRBJ1-2; D ambiguous. Germline assignment: CDR1 MGHRA and CDR2 YSYEKL. V was cut by 1 base and J by 5 bases, with 14 bases left in between. This CDR3 spans 15 amino acids. CDR3 DNA: TGCGCCAGCAGCCAAGCGGCCTCGGAGCGGTATGGCTACACCTTC. Amino acids: CASSQAASERYGYTF.

V usage is TRBV6-5 and J usage is TRBJ1-1, with 8 nucleotides matching TRBD1. V gave up 5 bases and J gave up 1 base; unmatched junction bases: 6. Germline V gene sequence: CDR1 MNHEY, CDR2 SVGAGI. This CDR3 contains 15 residues. CDR3 region: CASSLRQGWNTEAFF. The DNA for the CDR3 is TGTGCCAGCAGTCTACGACAGGGGTGGAACACTGAAGCTTTCTTT.

The J gene is TRBJ2-3, the V gene TRBV10-2; 8 nucleotides align to TRBD2. The CDR3 runs 16 residues. Trimming cost V 4 bases and J 2 bases; bases outside gene matches: 8. Germline V gene lookup returns CDR1 WSHSY and CDR2 SAAADI. The CDR3 reads CASSGTSGLITDTQYF. DNA of the CDR3: TGCGCCAGCAGTGGAACTAGCGGATTAATCACAGATACGCAGTATTTT.

The V gene is TRBV5-4, the J gene TRBJ1-4; TRBD1 might be the D (6 bases). CDR3 length: 18 amino acids. V dropped 4 bases and J dropped 5 bases, with 24 bases sitting between them. Looked up from germline, CDR1 is SGHNT and CDR2 is YYREEE (reference sequence). CDR3 in amino acids: CASSIKGGRTVSNEKLFF. In DNA form, the CDR3 reads TGTGCCAGCAGCATAAAGGGGGGGAGGACAGTTTCCAATGAAAAACTGTTTTTT.

The chain uses TRBV10-2 and TRBJ2-3, with a weak D call TRBD2 (7 bases). Germline CDR1 WSHSY, CDR2 SAAADI. CDR3 size: 16 residues. The ends were cut back, 4 bases at V and 6 bases at J, with 20 bases in the middle. CDR3 protein: CASSGLGGPRPDTQYF. In DNA form, the CDR3 reads TGCGCCAGCAGTGGTCTGGGGGGGCCGCGCCCCGATACGCAGTATTTT.

V gene TRBV2 combines with J gene TRBJ2-6, with 8 bases matching TRBD1. From germline, CDR1 is SNHLY and CDR2 FYNNEI. The V segment lost 5 bases and the J segment 0 bases; nucleotides outside the gene matches: 6. The CDR3 is made up of 17 amino acids. The CDR3 loop reads CASSYGTGLSGANVLTF. CDR3 coding DNA: TGTGCCAGCAGTTACGGGACAGGTCTCTCTGGGGCCAACGTCCTGACTTTC.

The V call is TRBV7-2, the J call TRBJ2-7; D unresolved. V lost 1 base to trimming and J lost 4 bases, with 17 bases between them. Germline V gene data show CDR1 as SGHTA and CDR2 as FQGNSA. This CDR3 has 16 amino acids. The CDR3 sequence is CASSLGQVSMAYEQYF. CDR3 sequence (DNA): TGTGCCAGCAGCTTAGGTCAGGTATCTATGGCGTACGAGCAGTACTTC.

This rearrangement joins TRBV5-1 to TRBJ2-5; D not certain. TRBJ2-7 matches the DNA end more closely, so the J call is doubtful. Per the germline V gene, CDR1 is SGHRS and CDR2 is YFSETQ. The CDR3 contains 16 residues. This chain's CDR3 is CASSLGQRPVLYEQYF. As DNA, the CDR3 is TGCGCCAGCAGCTTGGGTCAGAGGCCGGTCCTCTACGAGCAGTACTTC.